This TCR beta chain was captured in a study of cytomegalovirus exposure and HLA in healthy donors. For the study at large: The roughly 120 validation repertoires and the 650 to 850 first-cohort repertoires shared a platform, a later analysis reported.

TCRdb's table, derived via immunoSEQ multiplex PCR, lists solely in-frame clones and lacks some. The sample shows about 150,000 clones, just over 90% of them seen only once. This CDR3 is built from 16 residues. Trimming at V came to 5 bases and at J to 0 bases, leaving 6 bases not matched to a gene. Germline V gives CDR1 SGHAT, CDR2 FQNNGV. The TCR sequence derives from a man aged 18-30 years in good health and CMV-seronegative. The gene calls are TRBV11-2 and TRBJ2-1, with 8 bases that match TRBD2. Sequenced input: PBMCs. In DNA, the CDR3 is TGTGCCAGCAGCACAATAGCGGGGAGCTCCTACAATGAGCAGTTCTTC. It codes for CASSTIAGSSYNEQFF.